This TCR beta chain derives from a study of T cells in Graves' hyperthyroidism and ophthalmopathy. Whole-study findings and limits: Before onset, ophthalmopathy was predicted by the model a median approximately 6.6 months earlier. Ophthalmopathy stood apart from stable hyperthyroidism in a 13 V-J model.

This clonotype was seen a handful of times. Antigen: not known. Deletions cut 4 bases from V and 6 bases from J, with 18 bases between. This CDR3 is built from 15 residues. The V gene's germline CDR1 is MNHNS and CDR2 SASEGT. For Graves' hyperthyroidism to be stable, ophthalmopathy could not progress within 18 months. Reasons for excluding patients were uncontrolled infection, other autoimmune disease, pregnancy or lactation. Template material for amplifying TCR beta CDR3 regions consisted of RNA transcripts. The primer set for the first-round RT-PCR of the TCR CDR3 was HTBI. TCRdb recomputed calls from the multiplex PCR reads with MiXCR, one row per CDR3 protein. The table shows nearly 750,000 distinct CDR3 sequences, with 35% occurring only once.

V and J are TRBV6-1 and TRBJ1-1, with D possibly being TRBD1 (5 bases). Input material: blood. The clonotype comes from a woman aged 40 to 55 with Graves' hyperthyroidism. In DNA, the CDR3 is TGTGCCAGCAGTGTGCCTCCTTCTCGGGGGTCTGAAGCTTTCTTT. Residues: CASSVPPSRGSEAFF.